A single sample is the source of the 3 T cell receptor beta chains below, sequenced in a study of OX40 agonist ivuxolimab in advanced cancers. Sequenced by immunoSEQ multiplex PCR; TCRdb stores in-frame clones only, minus some. The profile shows 6,000 or so clones, approximately 82% of them singletons. The sequences come from CD4+ or CD8+ T cells sorted from blood, collected in a trial of the OX40 agonist ivuxolimab. The receptors come from an adult with an advanced solid tumor such as melanoma, head and neck, liver or kidney cancer.

The J gene is TRBJ1-2, the V gene TRBV4-3; no clear D. Germline V gene sequence: CDR1 LGHNA, CDR2 YSLEER. V was clipped by 4 bases and J by 5 bases, with 14 bases between them. The CDR3 loop spans 14 amino acids. The CDR3 sequence is CASSPTPPEYGYTF. CDR3 in DNA: TGCGCCAGCAGCCCCACACCTCCGGAGTATGGCTACACCTTC.

This clone occurred once. The rearrangement joins TRBV7-3 to TRBJ2-1, with D hard to call. Trimming removed 5 bases at V and 4 bases at J, with 12 bases between. The CDR3 has 14 amino acids. Germline V gene sequence: CDR1 SGHTA, CDR2 FQGTGA. The CDR3 sequence is CASSPDSFYNEQFF. The CDR3 DNA is TGTGCCAGCAGCCCCGACTCTTTTTACAATGAGCAGTTCTTC.

The chain couples TRBV9 to TRBJ1-6; weak D call: TRBD1 (5 bases). The CDR3 loop spans 16 amino acids. V lost 4 bases and J lost 9, with 20 bases in between. Germline assignment: CDR1 SGDLS and CDR2 YYNGEE. This CDR3 is CASSLTREPSGSPLHF. CDR3 in DNA: TGTGCCAGCAGCCTTACCAGGGAACCGTCCGGTTCACCCCTCCACTTT.